This TCR beta chain was sequenced for a study of blood T cell repertoires in COVID-19. The V gene's germline CDR1 is KGHSH and CDR2 LQKENI. CDR3 size: 15 residues. V trimming: 5 bases; J trimming: 4 bases; junction bases outside the gene matches: 9. Using immunoSEQ multiplex PCR, the repertoire was profiled, and TCRdb retains in-frame clones only, with some absent. This sample has 200,000 to 250,000 clones; 80% to 85% occur once, and the top ten carry about 20%. The sample comprised peripheral blood. The receptor was derived from a man aged 30 to 45 with active or convalescent COVID-19. V gene TRBV18 combines with J gene TRBJ1-2, with 8 bases identical to TRBD1. CDR3 nucleotide sequence: TGTGCCAGCTCAGCAGGACAGGGAGCAGGCTATGGCTACACCTTC. This sequence encodes CASSAGQGAGYGYTF. The full variable domain, completed using reference TRBV18 and TRBJ1-2, is NAGVMQNPRHLVRRRGQEARLRCSPMKGHSHVYWYRQLPEEGLKFMVYLQKENIIDESGMPKERFSAEFPKEGPSILRIQQVVRGDSAAYFCASSAGQGAGYGYTFGSGTRLTVV.